The clone carrying this T cell receptor beta chain was picked up one time. This specimen comes from a study of technical replicates of blood from a handful of donors. Using immunoSEQ multiplex PCR, the repertoire was profiled, and TCRdb retains in-frame clones only, with some absent. This sample has around 73,000 clones, with around nine tenths found just once. The receptor was derived from a human donor in good health. Some clones in this sample may be carry-over from other donors' samples. The sample was PBMCs.

The CDR3 DNA is TGTGCCAGCAGTTCGGTCGGGGGGGCCGTACAAGAGACCCAGTACTTC. Residues: CASSSVGGAVQETQYF. This chain joins TRBV6-5 and TRBJ2-5; 8 bases are shared with TRBD2. The J segment lost 2 bases and the V segment lost 4 bases, leaving 9 bases of the junction unmatched. The germline V gene encodes CDR1 MNHEY and CDR2 SVGAGI. This CDR3 spans 16 amino acids.